The 23 T cell receptor beta chains listed next were all sequenced from one sample in a study of CXCR3-negative and CXCR3-positive naive CD8 T cells (dated by TCRdb to 2018 to 2020). The data were produced on a NextSeq 550. The Human TCR Profiling Kit (MiLaboratory) was used to prepare UMI-labeled 5' RACE TRB cDNA libraries. Once TCRdb had reprocessed the reads, it stored one entry per CDR3 protein sequence and supplied no DNA. This sample's table contains 70,000 to 95,000 distinct CDR3 sequences. The ten top clones hold around 1.7% of the sample. Material: naive CXCR3- CD8+ T cells from blood. The cell subset or site label for this specimen denotes: CD45RO-CCR7+CD27+CD95- naive CD8+ T cells lacking CXCR3 (TNR3-). Receptors were obtained from a human donor in good health. Some clones in this sample may be carry-over from other donors' samples.

The V call is TRBV29-1, the J call TRBJ2-3; TCRdb's D call, TRBD1, is unchecked because there is no DNA. The CDR3 extends over 14 amino acids. Germline V gene sequence: CDR1 SQVTM, CDR2 ANQGSEA. Here the CDR3 reads CSVGDRGTTDTQYF.

V usage is TRBV29-1 and J usage is TRBJ2-3. Per germline, CDR1 SQVTM and CDR2 ANQGSEA. CDR3 length equals 14 residues. This CDR3 reads CSADRSGSTDTQYF.

The CDR3 protein is CSARDSRGSYPYEQYF. This chain uses TRBV20-1 with TRBJ2-7; TCRdb selects TRBD1, and the lack of DNA leaves this call unchecked. CDR3 length: 16 residues. Germline V gene lookup returns CDR1 DFQATT and CDR2 SNEGSKA (reference sequence).

V gene TRBV29-1 combines with J gene TRBJ2-1; TCRdb outputs TRBD1, but without DNA this stays unchecked. This CDR3 comprises 14 residues. The germline CDR1 and CDR2 sequences are SQVTM and ANQGSEA. The CDR3 sequence: CSVVGTDTDNEQFF.

The V gene is TRBV4-1, the J gene TRBJ2-1; TCRdb calls TRBD1, which cannot be checked without DNA. Germline V gene data show CDR1 as MGHRA and CDR2 as YSYEKL. This CDR3 has 14 residues. The chain's CDR3 is CASSQSPPYNEQFF.

The rearrangement links TRBV6-5 to TRBJ2-5; TCRdb picks TRBD2, but there is no DNA to check that call. In germline, CDR1 is MNHEY, CDR2 SVGAGI. CDR3 size: 16 residues. The CDR3: CASSGSSGGAGETQYF.

CDR3 protein: CASSQDPGTSYEQYF. The chain has TRBV4-3 and TRBJ2-7. This CDR3 is 15 amino acids long. CDR1 is LGHNA and CDR2 is YSLEER in the germline V gene.

V and J are TRBV2 and TRBJ2-3; checking the TCRdb D call of TRBD1 is not possible without DNA. The CDR3 has 16 residues. Looked up from germline, CDR1 is SNHLY and CDR2 is FYNNEI. CDR3 sequence reads: CASGVSETGGTDTQYF. The full variable domain, its missing parts supplied by reference TRBV2 and TRBJ2-3, is EPEVTQTPSHQVTQMGQEVILRCVPISNHLYFYWYRQILGQKVEFLVSFYNNEISEKSEIFDDQFSVERPDGSNFTLKIRSTKLEDSAMYFCASGVSETGGTDTQYFGPGTRLTVL.

V usage is TRBV4-3 and J usage is TRBJ2-1. Per germline, CDR1 LGHNA and CDR2 YSLEER. The CDR3 consists of 16 residues. The CDR3 here is CASSQESLGSYNEQFF.

J is TRBJ2-7 and V is TRBV7-9; TCRdb calls TRBD1, which cannot be checked without DNA. This CDR3 has 17 residues. Germline-derived CDR1 and CDR2 are SEHNR and FQNEAQ (reference sequence). This CDR3 reads CASSPRPDSTVYYEQYF.

The rearrangement links TRBV5-1 to TRBJ1-5; the TCRdb call, TRBD1, lacks DNA for checking. The CDR3 runs 14 residues. The germline gives CDR1 SGHRS, CDR2 YFSETQ. CDR3 sequence reads: CASSRDRSGQPQHF. The entire variable domain, with the rest obtained from reference TRBV5-1 and TRBJ1-5, is as follows: KAGVTQTPRYLIKTRGQQVTLSCSPISGHRSVSWYQQTPGQGLQFLFEYFSETQRNKGNFPGRFSGRQFSNSRSEMNVSTLELGDSALYLCASSRDRSGQPQHFGDGTRLSIL.

The chain joins TRBV2 to TRBJ2-3; with no DNA, the TCRdb D assignment of TRBD1 cannot be verified. Germline CDR1 reads SNHLY; CDR2 reads FYNNEI. The CDR3 consists of 15 residues. CDR3 residues: CASSGAGGPPDTQYF.

The chain is built from TRBV20-1 and TRBJ2-1; there is no DNA to check the TCRdb D call of TRBD2. Germline-derived CDR1 and CDR2 are DFQATT and SNEGSKA (reference sequence). CDR3 length: 17 amino acids. CDR3 amino acids: CSASGLAGDPDDNEQFF.

CDR3 sequence: CASSYTVYNEQFF. The chain carries TRBV27 and TRBJ2-1. CDR1 is MNHEY and CDR2 is SMNVEV in the germline V gene (reference sequence). This CDR3 comprises 13 residues.

J is TRBJ1-4 and V is TRBV12-3 or TRBV12-4; TCRdb lists TRBD1, though no DNA is available to test this call. This CDR3 region has 14 residues. The CDR3 is CASSWDGDNEKLFF.

The gene calls are TRBV5-1 and TRBJ2-1; TCRdb returns TRBD2, unconfirmable since there is no DNA. In germline, CDR1 is SGHRS, CDR2 YFSETQ. The CDR3 totals 15 residues. CDR3 sequence reads: CASSLALGGYNEQFF.

The V and J genes are TRBV29-1 and TRBJ2-7; TCRdb calls TRBD1, which cannot be checked without DNA. The germline gives CDR1 SQVTM, CDR2 ANQGSEA. CDR3 length: 12 amino acids. The CDR3 region is CSVGAGSGEQYF.

This chain uses TRBV29-1 with TRBJ1-1; TCRdb picks TRBD1, but there is no DNA to check that call. This CDR3 spans 11 amino acids. Germline assignment: CDR1 SQVTM and CDR2 ANQGSEA. CDR3 region: CSWGENTEAFF.

The chain joins TRBV27 to TRBJ2-6. In germline, CDR1 is MNHEY, CDR2 SMNVEV (reference sequence). There are 18 residues in the CDR3. The CDR3: CASSHIQLLSSGANVLTF. Looking up the rest from reference TRBV27 and TRBJ2-6 gives the full variable domain: EAQVTQNPRYLITVTGKKLTVTCSQNMNHEYMSWYRQDPGLGLRQIYYSMNVEVTDKGDVPEGYKVSRKEKRNFPLILESPSPNQTSLYFCASSHIQLLSSGANVLTFGAGSRLTVL.

The J gene is TRBJ2-5, the V gene TRBV7-9. Germline CDR1 SEHNR, CDR2 FQNEAQ (reference sequence). The CDR3 has 15 residues. The CDR3 region is CASSLGTTYWETQYF.

This chain uses TRBV20-1 with TRBJ1-6. From germline, CDR1 is DFQATT and CDR2 SNEGSKA (reference sequence). The CDR3 is made up of 14 amino acids. The CDR3 region is CSASGSSYNSPLHF.

The J gene is TRBJ2-1, the V gene TRBV29-1. The CDR3 consists of 16 residues. In germline, CDR1 is SQVTM, CDR2 ANQGSEA. The CDR3 reads CSAPMSGGSSYNEQFF.

The V and J genes are TRBV20-1 and TRBJ2-1. Germline loops: CDR1 DFQATT, CDR2 SNEGSKA (reference sequence). This CDR3 is 13 amino acids long. Here the CDR3 reads CSALAASRNEQFF.